These T cell receptor beta chains were read from a single sample in a study of blood T cell repertoires in COVID-19. Assay: immunoSEQ multiplex PCR; the TCRdb copy retains only in-frame clones and omits some. The data contain approximately 200,000 clones, about 88% of them singletons. The material sequenced was peripheral blood. The receptors were gathered from a woman aged 25 to 39 with active or convalescent COVID-19. Each CDR3 is given without its conserved first and last residue. The order of the fields is CDR3 protein, V gene, J gene.

ASSRPTGTNTEAF	TRBV4-1	TRBJ1-1
ASSVGTLSGNTIY	TRBV9	TRBJ1-3
ASRWEANYGYT	TRBV6-6	TRBJ1-2
ASSSIPGQYNEQF	TRBV7-6	TRBJ2-1
ASSEAGQGNYGYT	TRBV6-1	TRBJ1-2
ASSENQGLLFYGYT	TRBV6-1	TRBJ1-2
ASSLIAGLTQGEQY	TRBV11-2	TRBJ2-7
ATGVGTYSNQPQH	TRBV6-5	TRBJ1-5
ASSPYGTGVASQH	TRBV6-5	TRBJ1-5
ASNGQGPNYGYT	TRBV2	TRBJ1-2
ASSIRTGGRDEQF	TRBV7-9	TRBJ2-1
ASSVGGGGPYEQY	TRBV9	TRBJ2-7
AWRAGGYNEQF	TRBV30	TRBJ2-1
AWSVLAGGVGYT	TRBV30	TRBJ1-2
ASRRTGGNQPQH	TRBV19	TRBJ1-5
ATTIGEEVTDTQY	TRBV15	TRBJ2-3
ASNRLAGGTDTQY	TRBV6-5	TRBJ2-3
ASSLGQHMNTEAF	TRBV5-1	TRBJ1-1
ASSRRLALLSTDTQY	TRBV4-1	TRBJ2-3
ASRGGGVYGYT	TRBV19	TRBJ1-2
ASSQGQGNQPQH	TRBV7-2	TRBJ1-5
ASSVDRGLTEAF	TRBV2	TRBJ1-1
ASSLVSGGLSEQF	TRBV7-6	TRBJ2-1
ASSSGASNQPQH	TRBV10-1	TRBJ1-5
ASSPDRGEQY	TRBV6-5	TRBJ2-7